Listed below are T cell receptor beta chains from one sample, sequenced in a study of monozygotic twins with inflammatory bowel disease. TCRdb re-called the 5' RACE reads, yielding one record per CDR3 amino acid sequence without DNA. Its table lists 40,000 to 45,000 distinct CDR3 sequences. Sequencing input: blood. These receptors were obtained from a human donor with ulcerative colitis or Crohn's disease, or a healthy co-twin of an affected twin (not recorded which). Both conserved end residues are part of each CDR3. Fields, in order: J gene, V gene, CDR3 protein.

>TRBJ1-2|TRBV12-3/TRBV12-4
CASTFSGTGNYGYTF
>TRBJ2-7|TRBV6-6
CASSYEKSIGQYF
>TRBJ1-2|TRBV28
CASSDRRYGYTF
>TRBJ2-7|TRBV15
CATSRDSGGSGEQYF
>TRBJ2-3|TRBV28
CASSGNTDTQYF
>TRBJ1-2|TRBV2
CASSSRAGAYGYTF
>TRBJ1-4|TRBV6-1
CASGDRSGDNEKLFF
>TRBJ2-6|TRBV11-2
CASSLRQEASGANVLTF
>TRBJ2-2|TRBV6-2/TRBV6-3
CASRESGSGTGELFF
>TRBJ2-5|TRBV5-1
CASSFQGLQETQYF
>TRBJ2-1|TRBV24-1
CATSSTGRSDNEQFF
>TRBJ1-5|TRBV4-1
CASSQWVWQPQHF
>TRBJ2-3|TRBV7-9
CASSLGDTDTQYF
>TRBJ2-7|TRBV12-3/TRBV12-4
CASRPTGGEVYEQYF
>TRBJ2-1|TRBV29-1
CSVVSAGREQFF
>TRBJ2-7|TRBV7-9
CASSSWTGEQYF
>TRBJ2-7|TRBV20-1
CSARDPGQGTYEQYF
>TRBJ1-4|TRBV4-3
CASSQDIGTGVNEKLFF
>TRBJ1-5|TRBV4-3
CASSQNQGNNQPQHF
>TRBJ2-5|TRBV2
CASSGDRGQETQYF
>TRBJ2-3|TRBV16
CASSHGSDTQYF
>TRBJ2-2|TRBV7-8
CASSLKGTGELFF
>TRBJ2-3|TRBV6-5
CASSWKTSVDTQYF
>TRBJ1-2|TRBV20-1
CSATENYGYTF
>TRBJ1-1|TRBV6-5
CASTKTAGPEKGNTEAFF
>TRBJ1-2|TRBV12-3/TRBV12-4
CASSHSREGEGYTF
>TRBJ1-2|TRBV5-1
CASSGGRTGRLTPDFSHYGYTF
>TRBJ2-7|TRBV30
CAWGTGTVPYEQYF
>TRBJ2-7|TRBV20-1
CSASDSYEQYF
>TRBJ1-1|TRBV12-3/TRBV12-4
CASTRTAVNTEAFF
>TRBJ2-1|TRBV2
CASQTSGSIHEQFF
>TRBJ2-1|TRBV3-1
CASTQTSNEQFF
>TRBJ1-2|TRBV18
CASSPGTPYGYTF
>TRBJ1-3|TRBV28
CASSPGTGLNHIYF
>TRBJ1-5|TRBV20-1
CSARVKGDRQPQHF
>TRBJ1-1|TRBV2
CASSDKGGEGTEAFF
>TRBJ2-2|TRBV18
CASSSGVSANTGELFF
>TRBJ2-1|TRBV9
CASSVGGGSLYNEQFF
>TRBJ2-7|TRBV6-5
CASSYRDSSYEQYF
>TRBJ2-7|TRBV7-2
CASSLPSYEQYF
>TRBJ2-2|TRBV20-1
CSARPTGSTGELFF
>TRBJ2-6|TRBV20-1
CSASTGISGANVLTF
>TRBJ2-7|TRBV28
CASRGGGLSSYEQYF
>TRBJ2-7|TRBV20-1
CSAIVAASSYEQYF
>TRBJ2-2|TRBV5-1
CASSLSGPTSVGELFF
>TRBJ2-5|TRBV5-1
CASNPGGVKETQYF
>TRBJ2-7|TRBV4-3
CASSQDGSNRYEQYF
>TRBJ2-3|TRBV7-3
CASSLIGGSTDTQYF
>TRBJ2-5|TRBV7-9
CASSQQGLSETQYF
>TRBJ1-6|TRBV20-1
CSARGDSSLLGSPLHF
>TRBJ1-2|TRBV5-6
CASSFGPDDNYGYTF